Listed here are 24 T cell receptor beta chains from one sample, sequenced in a study of blood T cell repertoires in COVID-19. Profiled with immunoSEQ multiplex PCR; TCRdb holds only in-frame clones, not every one. The sample shows around 83,000 clones, over 75% of them seen only once. Sample: peripheral blood. These receptors originate from a woman in her seventies with acute or convalescent COVID-19.

On this clone: Relative to the germline gene, one junction end is altered; a read error may explain this. The chain combines TRBV25-1 with TRBJ2-5; the match to TRBD1 covers 7 bases. Germline V CDR1 and CDR2: MGHDK, SYGVNS. This CDR3 region has 15 residues. The DNA of the CDR3 is TGTGCCAGCAGGACAGGGTGGGGGTCCCAAGGGACCCAGTACTTC. This encodes CASRTGWGSQGTQYF.

This chain connects TRBV11-3 to TRBJ2-5; 9 bases agree with TRBD2. Germline V gene sequence: CDR1 SGHNT, CDR2 YENEEA. The CDR3 covers 16 residues. V shed 1 base, J shed 5 bases, and the junction held 8 bases outside the gene matches. The CDR3 loop reads CASSLGVAGVWETQYF. The CDR3 nucleotides read TGTGCCAGCAGCTTAGGGGTAGCGGGAGTGTGGGAGACCCAGTACTTC.

The chain combines TRBV24-1 with TRBJ2-3; 14 bases fit TRBD2. The V segment lost 5 bases and the J segment 5 bases; nucleotides outside the gene matches: 2. This CDR3 has 15 residues. Germline V gene lookup returns CDR1 KGHDR and CDR2 SFDVKD. CDR3 nucleotide sequence: TGTGCCACCAGTGGGGGACTAGCGGGAGTAGATACGCAGTATTTT. Translated, it gives CATSGGLAGVDTQYF.

V usage is TRBV28 and J usage is TRBJ2-7, with D perhaps matching TRBD2 (7 bases). The CDR3 is 16 residues long. V shed 6 bases and J shed 3 bases, with 21 bases lying between them. Looked up from germline, CDR1 is MDHEN and CDR2 is SYDVKM. CDR3 protein: CASSPTSGGVIYEQYV. DNA of the CDR3: TGTGCCAGCAGCCCGACGTCGGGGGGCGTTATCTACGAGCAGTACGTC.

The rearrangement joins TRBV9 to TRBJ2-2; TRBD2 is a possible D gene (6 bases). Trimming removed 4 bases from V and 3 bases from J, with 10 bases in between. Germline loops: CDR1 SGDLS, CDR2 YYNGEE. CDR3 length: 14 residues. CDR3 DNA: TGTGCCAGCAGCACCCGACTAGACACCGGGGAGCTGTTTTTT. Translated: CASSTRLDTGELFF.

V gene TRBV14 combines with J gene TRBJ2-1; 7 bases map to TRBD1. The CDR3 is 15 residues long. V shed 1 base, J shed 1 base, and the junction held 1 base outside the gene matches. Germline assignment: CDR1 SGHDN and CDR2 FVKESK. In DNA form, the CDR3 reads TGTGCCAGCAGCCAAGCAGGGGGATCCTACAATGAGCAGTTCTTC. The encoded protein is CASSQAGGSYNEQFF.

This chain connects TRBV5-1 to TRBJ2-3; D may be TRBD1 (5 bases). Trimming shortened V by 1 base and J by 4 bases, and 13 bases separated the two germline ends. CDR3 length: 15 amino acids. CDR1 and CDR2 from the germline V gene are SGHRS and YFSETQ. DNA for the CDR3: TGCGCCAGCAGCTTGATGGGGCGTAGGGCAGATACGCAGTATTTT. This translates into CASSLMGRRADTQYF.

This chain links TRBV7-8 with TRBJ1-5; D might be TRBD1 (5 bases). CDR3 length equals 17 residues. Germline CDR1 is SGHVS and CDR2 is FQNEAQ. V was pared by 4 bases and J by 3 bases, with 19 bases between. The DNA of the CDR3 is TGTGCCAGCAGCTACCGAATGGGCAGGGCCAACAATCAGCCCCAGCATTTT. Encoded protein: CASSYRMGRANNQPQHF.

The rearrangement uses TRBV5-1 and TRBJ2-7; 8 bases agree with TRBD1. The V gene's germline CDR1 is SGHRS and CDR2 YFSETQ. CDR3 length equals 13 residues. V was clipped by 0 bases and J by 6 bases; unmatched bases: 2. The CDR3 nucleotides read TGCGCCAGCAGCTTGGGACAGGGGTCCGAGCAGTACGTC. This codes for CASSLGQGSEQYV.

The chain uses TRBV7-9 and TRBJ1-1, with D maybe TRBD1 (6 bases). V was trimmed by 1 base and J by 11 bases, leaving 20 bases between them. CDR1 and CDR2 from the germline V gene are SEHNR and FQNEAQ (reference sequence). The CDR3 has 15 residues. This chain's CDR3 is CASSLDVEPTGSAFF. As DNA, the CDR3 is TGTGCCAGCAGCTTAGACGTGGAACCTACAGGGTCGGCTTTCTTT.

The V and J genes are TRBV10-3 and TRBJ2-7; 12 bases map to TRBD2. This CDR3 comprises 13 residues. Unmatched junction bases numbered 7, after V lost 10 bases and J lost 6 bases. CDR1 and CDR2 (germline): ENHRY, SYGVKD. The CDR3: CATSTTSGGEQYV. The CDR3 nucleotides are TGTGCCACCTCCACGACTAGCGGGGGCGAGCAGTACGTC.

The chain combines TRBV6-5 with TRBJ1-1, with 8 bases fitting TRBD1. CDR1 is MNHEY and CDR2 is SVGAGI in the germline V gene. Unmatched junction bases numbered 7, after V lost 7 bases and J lost 6 bases. The CDR3 consists of 13 residues. CDR3 protein: CASTGQGFSEAFF. The CDR3 DNA reads as TGTGCCAGCACAGGACAGGGCTTTTCTGAAGCTTTCTTT.

The chain links TRBV27 to TRBJ1-4; TRBD1 aligns across 9 bases. The CDR3 is 15 residues long. The V segment lost 10 bases and the J segment 7 bases; nucleotides outside the gene matches: 13. The V gene's germline CDR1 is MNHEY and CDR2 SMNVEV (reference sequence). Written as DNA, the CDR3 is TGTGCCACCCATTACCGGGACAGGGTGATTGAAAAACTGTTTTTT. This encodes CATHYRDRVIEKLFF.

This clone has a single count. The rearrangement links TRBV27 to TRBJ1-5, with D possibly matching TRBD1 (6 bases). Trimming stripped 6 bases from V and 5 bases from J, with 14 bases between. The CDR3 has 14 residues. The germline V gene encodes CDR1 MNHEY and CDR2 SMNVEV (reference sequence). The CDR3 nucleotides are TGTGCCAGCAGAACAGGGTGGGTATATCAGCCCCAGCATTTT. This sequence encodes CASRTGWVYQPQHF.

This clone was counted between two and nine times. The gene calls are TRBV4-1 and TRBJ2-3, with 11 bases identical to TRBD2. Unmatched junction bases numbered 12, after V lost 4 bases and J lost 0 bases. The CDR3 contains 19 residues. Germline CDR1 and CDR2: MGHRA and YSYEKL. CDR3 loop: CASSRLLAGGQTSTDTQYF. CDR3 DNA: TGCGCCAGCAGCCGACTTCTAGCGGGGGGCCAAACTAGCACAGATACGCAGTATTTT.

This clone was detected only a few times. The chain couples TRBV18 to TRBJ1-3; D remains ambiguous. The germline V gene encodes CDR1 KGHSH and CDR2 LQKENI. V was shortened by 3 bases and J by 2 bases, with 11 bases between the two germline ends. This CDR3 is built from 15 residues. CDR3 bases: TGTGCCAGCTCACCGGGGAGGGCTACTGGAAACACCATATATTTT. Amino acids: CASSPGRATGNTIYF.

This sequence joins TRBV5-1 and TRBJ1-4; TRBD1 agrees at 8 bases. In germline, CDR1 is SGHRS, CDR2 YFSETQ. The CDR3 covers 18 residues. J lost 3 bases, V lost 4 bases, and 14 bases had no gene match. The CDR3 sequence is CASSVDRVGDLSNEKLFF. The CDR3 coding sequence is TGCGCCAGCAGCGTGGACAGGGTGGGGGACCTTTCTAATGAAAAACTGTTTTTT.

The rearrangement links TRBV5-1 to TRBJ2-1; TRBD2 matches 13 bases. The CDR3 spans 16 residues. Per the germline V gene, CDR1 is SGHRS and CDR2 is YFSETQ. The ends lost 3 bases at V and 6 bases at J; junction bases unmatched: 6. The CDR3 bases are TGCGCCAGCAGCTCAACCGGGACTAGCGGGGCCAATGAGCAGTTCTTC. Amino acid sequence: CASSSTGTSGANEQFF.

This clone has just one count. The CDR3 nucleotides are TGTGCAAGTCGCTTAGCGGGAGGTAAGTGTGTGGGGCAAAGCTCCTACAATGAGCAGTTCTTC. It encodes CASRLAGGKCVGQSSYNEQFF. The chain combines TRBV12-2 with TRBJ2-1; the table's D call of TRBD2 was not tested on the DNA. TRBV12-2 is noted as a pseudogene. The CDR3 loop spans 21 amino acids.

This clone was detected only once. The J gene is TRBJ1-2, the V gene TRBV19, with D perhaps TRBD1 (6 bases). The CDR3 totals 13 residues. V lost 5 bases to trimming and J lost 8 bases, with 15 bases between them. The germline V gene encodes CDR1 LNHDA and CDR2 SQIVND (reference sequence). CDR3 nucleotide sequence: TGTGCCAGTAGTGGCACAGGGTTGGGGGGCTACACCTTC. Its protein product is CASSGTGLGGYTF.

V gene TRBV6-5 combines with J gene TRBJ2-3, with D possibly being TRBD1 (5 bases). The CDR3 is 13 amino acids. Germline CDR1 and CDR2: MNHEY and SVGAGI. Trimming removed 5 bases from V and 4 bases from J, with 10 bases in between. The CDR3 DNA reads as TGTGCCAGCAGTCTACAGGTCCCAGATACGCAGTATTTT. It encodes CASSLQVPDTQYF.

Details on this clone: The junction does not match germline at one end; this may be a read error. The rearrangement joins TRBV6-5 to TRBJ1-2; D is perhaps TRBD1 (5 bases). CDR1 is MNHEY, CDR2 SVGAGI, per germline. The CDR3 is 13 amino acids. The CDR3 here is CASSYKGHYGYTF. The CDR3 DNA reads as TGTGCCAGCAGTTACAAGGGGCACTACGGCTACACCTTC.

The chain combines TRBV24-1 with TRBJ2-3; D is undetermined. The ends were cut back, 0 bases at V and 4 bases at J, with 7 bases in the middle. This CDR3 contains 14 residues. Per germline, CDR1 KGHDR and CDR2 SFDVKD. The CDR3 reads CATSDLRESDTQYF. The CDR3 nucleotides are TGTGCCACCAGTGATTTGCGAGAATCAGATACGCAGTATTTT.

This rearrangement joins TRBV6-4 to TRBJ2-5; 13 bases are a match to TRBD2. Germline V gene lookup returns CDR1 MRHNA and CDR2 SNTAGT. The junction had 2 bases not matched to a gene; V was cut back by 4 bases and J by 3 bases. This CDR3 comprises 15 residues. CDR3 region: CASSGTSGGEETQYF. The CDR3 DNA is TGTGCCAGCAGTGGCACTAGCGGGGGGGAAGAGACCCAGTACTTC.